This T cell receptor beta chain derives from a study of blood T cell repertoires in COVID-19. Study information: Acute-phase and convalescent COVID-19 samples originated in the United States, Italy and Spain. PBMCs, B-cell-depleted T cells, or T cells provided the cDNA or gDNA that made up the material.

Germline V gene sequence: CDR1 SEHNR, CDR2 FQNEAQ (reference sequence). Unmatched junction bases numbered 2, after V lost 0 bases and J lost 2 bases. The CDR3 consists of 17 residues. This clone was recorded only once. In the original analysis: Cell counts per sample came from amplifying reference gene primers. Measured with immunoSEQ multiplex PCR; TCRdb has only the in-frame clones, and not every one. The D gene and trimming were derived from the DNA, and the V and J assignments and clone size from that table. The data show 68,000 or so clones, with roughly 84% seen just once and less than 8% held by the top ten.

The sequenced material came from peripheral blood. The chain joins TRBV7-9 to TRBJ2-6, with 9 positions matching TRBD2. This clonotype was obtained from a man in his fifties with active COVID-19. CDR3 loop: CASSLASGSTGANVLTF. Here the CDR3 DNA reads TGTGCCAGCAGCTTAGCTAGCGGGAGTACTGGGGCCAACGTCCTGACTTTC. The whole variable domain, remainder taken from reference TRBV7-9 and TRBJ2-6, is DTGVSQNPRHKITKRGQNVTFRCDPISEHNRLYWYRQTLGQGPEFLTYFQNEAQLEKSRLLSDRFSAERPKGSFSTLEIQRTEQGDSAMYLCASSLASGSTGANVLTFGAGSRLTVL.